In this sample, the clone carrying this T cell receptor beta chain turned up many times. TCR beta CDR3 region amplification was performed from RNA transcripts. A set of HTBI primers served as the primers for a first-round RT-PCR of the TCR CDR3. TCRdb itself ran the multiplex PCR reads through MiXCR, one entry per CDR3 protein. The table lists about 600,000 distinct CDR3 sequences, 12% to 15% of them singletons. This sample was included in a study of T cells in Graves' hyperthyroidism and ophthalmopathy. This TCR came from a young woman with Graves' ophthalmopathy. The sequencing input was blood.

The CDR3: CASSPRYEQYF. The CDR3 DNA follows: TGTGCCAGCAGTCCAAGGTACGAGCAGTACTTC. The chain links TRBV28 to TRBJ2-7; D uncertain. There are 11 residues in the CDR3. The V gene lost 5 bases and the J gene lost 4 bases, with 6 bases spanning the gap. Germline loops: CDR1 MDHEN, CDR2 SYDVKM.